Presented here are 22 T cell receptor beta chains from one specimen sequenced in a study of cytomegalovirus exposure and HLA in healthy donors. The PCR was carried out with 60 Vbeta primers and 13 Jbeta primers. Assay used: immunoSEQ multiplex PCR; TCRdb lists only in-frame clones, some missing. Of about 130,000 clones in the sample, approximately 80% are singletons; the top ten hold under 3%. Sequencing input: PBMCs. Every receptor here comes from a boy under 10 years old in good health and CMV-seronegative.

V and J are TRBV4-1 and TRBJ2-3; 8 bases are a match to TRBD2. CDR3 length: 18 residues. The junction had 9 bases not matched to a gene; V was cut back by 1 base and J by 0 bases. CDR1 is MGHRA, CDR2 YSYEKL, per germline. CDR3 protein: CASSQGGLAGASTDTQYF. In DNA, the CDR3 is TGCGCCAGCAGCCAAGGGGGGCTAGCGGGCGCTAGCACAGATACGCAGTATTTT.

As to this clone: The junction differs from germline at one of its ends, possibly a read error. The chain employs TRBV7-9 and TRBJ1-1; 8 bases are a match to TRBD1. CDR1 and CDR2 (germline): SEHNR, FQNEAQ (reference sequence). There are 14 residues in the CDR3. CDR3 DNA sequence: TGTTCCAGCAGCTTGAATCAGGGGGCCTTTGAAGCTTTCTTT. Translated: CSSSLNQGAFEAFF.

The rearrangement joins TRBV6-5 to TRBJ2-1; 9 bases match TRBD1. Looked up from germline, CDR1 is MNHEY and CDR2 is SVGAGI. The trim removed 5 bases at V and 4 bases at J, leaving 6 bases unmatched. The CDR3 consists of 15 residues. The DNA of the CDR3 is TGTGCCAGCAGTATCCCGGGACAGGGATACAATGAGCAGTTCTTC. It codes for CASSIPGQGYNEQFF.

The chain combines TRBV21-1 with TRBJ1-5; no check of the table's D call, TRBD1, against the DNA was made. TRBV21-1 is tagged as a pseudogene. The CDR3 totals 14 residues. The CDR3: CASSKGVQVWPQHF. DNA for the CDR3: TGTGCCAGCAGCAAAGGAGTCCAGGTCTGGCCCCAGCATTTT.

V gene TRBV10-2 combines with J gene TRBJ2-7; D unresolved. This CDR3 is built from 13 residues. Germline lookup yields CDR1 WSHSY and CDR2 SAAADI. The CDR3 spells CASSERGSYEQYV. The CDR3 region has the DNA TGCGCCAGCAGTGAGCGCGGTTCCTACGAGCAGTATGTC.

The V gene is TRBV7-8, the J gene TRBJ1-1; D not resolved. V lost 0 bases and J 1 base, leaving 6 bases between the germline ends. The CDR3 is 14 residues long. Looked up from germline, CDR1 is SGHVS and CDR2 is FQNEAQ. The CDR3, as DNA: TGTGCCAGCAGCTTAGCGCCAGGGAACACTGAAGCTTTCTTT. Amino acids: CASSLAPGNTEAFF.

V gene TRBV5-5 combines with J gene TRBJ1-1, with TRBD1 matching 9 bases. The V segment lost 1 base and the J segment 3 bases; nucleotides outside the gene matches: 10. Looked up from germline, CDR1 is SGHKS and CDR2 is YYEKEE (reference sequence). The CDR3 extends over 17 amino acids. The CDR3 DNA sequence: TGTGCCAGCAGCTTGACCCCGGGACAGGGCGCTGACACTGAAGCTTTCTTT. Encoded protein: CASSLTPGQGADTEAFF.

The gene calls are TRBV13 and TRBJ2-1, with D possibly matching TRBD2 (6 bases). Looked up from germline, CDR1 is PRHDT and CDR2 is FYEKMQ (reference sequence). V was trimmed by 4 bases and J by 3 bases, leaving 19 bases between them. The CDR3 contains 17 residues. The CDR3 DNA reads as TGTGCCAGCAGCTCGACATATGGGGGAGGAAACTACAATGAGCAGTTCTTC. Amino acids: CASSSTYGGGNYNEQFF.

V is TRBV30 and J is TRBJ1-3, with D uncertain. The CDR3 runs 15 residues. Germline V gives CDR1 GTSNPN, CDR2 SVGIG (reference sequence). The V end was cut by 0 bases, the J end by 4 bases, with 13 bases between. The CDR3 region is CAWSVAQPRGNTIYF. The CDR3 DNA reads TGTGCCTGGAGTGTAGCACAGCCACGGGGAAACACCATATATTTT.

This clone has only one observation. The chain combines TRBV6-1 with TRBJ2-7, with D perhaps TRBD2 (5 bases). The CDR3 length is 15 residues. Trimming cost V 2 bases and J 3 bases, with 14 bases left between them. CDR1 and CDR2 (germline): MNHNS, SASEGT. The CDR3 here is CASSERWRLIYEQYV. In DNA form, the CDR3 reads TGTGCCAGCAGTGAACGTTGGAGGCTTATCTACGAGCAGTACGTC.

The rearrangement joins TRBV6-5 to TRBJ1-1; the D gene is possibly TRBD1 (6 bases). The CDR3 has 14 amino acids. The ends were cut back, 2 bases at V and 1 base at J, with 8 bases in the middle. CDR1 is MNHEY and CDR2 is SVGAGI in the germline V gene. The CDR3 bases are TGTGCCAGCAGTTACCACAGGGCGAACACTGAAGCTTTCTTT. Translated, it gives CASSYHRANTEAFF.

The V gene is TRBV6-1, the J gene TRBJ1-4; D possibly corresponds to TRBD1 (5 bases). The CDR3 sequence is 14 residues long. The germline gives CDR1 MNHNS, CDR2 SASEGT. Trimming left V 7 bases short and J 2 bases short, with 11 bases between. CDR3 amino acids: CASTPGGTNEKLFF. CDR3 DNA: TGTGCCAGCACCCCGGGGGGGACTAATGAAAAACTGTTTTTT.

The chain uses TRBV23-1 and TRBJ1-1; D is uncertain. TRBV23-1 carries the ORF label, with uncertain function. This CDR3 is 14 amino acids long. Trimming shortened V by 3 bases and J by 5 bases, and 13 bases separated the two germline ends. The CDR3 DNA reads TGCGCCAGCAGTCAGCCGGGGTACCTGACTGAAGCTTTCTTT. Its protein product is CASSQPGYLTEAFF.

In nucleotides, the CDR3 is TGTGCCAGCAGCTTGACAGGGGGACACTCCTACGAGCAGTACTTC. The encoded protein is CASSLTGGHSYEQYF. The rearrangement joins TRBV5-6 to TRBJ2-7; 8 bases agree with TRBD1. Germline V gene sequence: CDR1 SGHDT, CDR2 YYEEEE. The length of the CDR3 is 15 residues. The V gene end was trimmed by 1 base and the J gene end by 0 bases; junction bases not matched to a gene: 3.

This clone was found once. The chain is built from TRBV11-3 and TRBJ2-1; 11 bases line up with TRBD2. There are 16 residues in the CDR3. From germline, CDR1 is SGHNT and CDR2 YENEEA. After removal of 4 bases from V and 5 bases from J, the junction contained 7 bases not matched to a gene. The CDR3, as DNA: TGTGCCAGCAGCTCCGCCGGGACTAGCGGAAACAATGAGCAGTTCTTC. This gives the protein CASSSAGTSGNNEQFF.

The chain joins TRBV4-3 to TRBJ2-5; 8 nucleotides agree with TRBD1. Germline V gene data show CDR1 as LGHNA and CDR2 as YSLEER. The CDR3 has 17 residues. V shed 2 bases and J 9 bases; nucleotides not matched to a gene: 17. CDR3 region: CASSQNYPGQEELAQYF. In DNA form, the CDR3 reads TGCGCCAGCAGCCAAAACTATCCGGGACAGGAGGAGTTAGCCCAGTACTTC.

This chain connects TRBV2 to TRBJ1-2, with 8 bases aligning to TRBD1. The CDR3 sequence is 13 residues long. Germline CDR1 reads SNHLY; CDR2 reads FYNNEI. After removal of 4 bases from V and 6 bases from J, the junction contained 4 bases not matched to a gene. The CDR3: CASSGTGRDGYTF. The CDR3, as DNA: TGTGCCAGCAGTGGGACAGGGCGGGATGGCTACACCTTC.

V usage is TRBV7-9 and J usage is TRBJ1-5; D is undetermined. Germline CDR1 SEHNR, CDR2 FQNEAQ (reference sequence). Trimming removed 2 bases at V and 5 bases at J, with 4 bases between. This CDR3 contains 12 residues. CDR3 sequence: CASSLTDQPQHF. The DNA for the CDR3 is TGTGCCAGCAGCTTAACAGATCAGCCCCAGCATTTT.

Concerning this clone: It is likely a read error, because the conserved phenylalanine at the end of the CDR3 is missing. The CDR3 DNA sequence: TGTGCCAGCAGTTACTCGGGACAGGGATCTTATGGCTACACCCTC. Protein: CASSYSGQGSYGYTL. The V and J genes are TRBV6-5 and TRBJ1-2; 9 bases map to TRBD1. With 0 bases clipped from V and 5 bases from J, the junction kept 4 bases outside the gene matches. Germline V gene sequence: CDR1 MNHEY, CDR2 SVGAGI. There are 15 residues in the CDR3.

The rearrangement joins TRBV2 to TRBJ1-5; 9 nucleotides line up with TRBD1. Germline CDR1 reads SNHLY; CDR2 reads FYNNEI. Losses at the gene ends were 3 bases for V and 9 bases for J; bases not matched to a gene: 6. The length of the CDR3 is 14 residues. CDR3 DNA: TGTGCCAGCAGTGAGGGACAGGGACGACGGCCCCAGCATTTT. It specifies CASSEGQGRRPQHF.

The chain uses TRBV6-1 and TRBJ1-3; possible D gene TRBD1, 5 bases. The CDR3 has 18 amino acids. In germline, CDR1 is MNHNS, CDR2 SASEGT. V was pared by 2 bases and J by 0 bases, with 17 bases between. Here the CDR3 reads CASSETWQGILSGNTIYF. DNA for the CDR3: TGTGCCAGCAGTGAAACCTGGCAGGGCATCCTCTCTGGAAACACCATATATTTT.

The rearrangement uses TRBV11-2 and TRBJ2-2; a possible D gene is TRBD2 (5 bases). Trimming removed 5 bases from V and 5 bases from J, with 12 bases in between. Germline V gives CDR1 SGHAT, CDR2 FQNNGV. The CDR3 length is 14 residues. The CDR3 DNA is TGTGCCAGCAGCCCCCTCCGGGGTACCGGGGAGCTGTTTTTT. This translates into CASSPLRGTGELFF.